This T cell receptor beta chain was identified in a study of CD8 T cells in Susac syndrome. The RNA, about 0.45 to 1 ug, was put through reverse transcription using random hexamers. The authors amplified TCR beta CDR3 across 54 Vbeta and 13 Jbeta using immunoSEQ multiplex PCR. TCRdb reprocessed the immunoSEQ multiplex PCR reads via MiXCR and lists one record per CDR3 protein. The profile shows a few hundred thousand distinct CDR3 sequences, about 95% of them singletons. From blood CD8+ and CD4+ T cells, TCR beta sequences were generated. Isolation of CD8+ and CD4+ T cells was performed negatively, whereas enrichment of TEMRA cells was done by FACS. This TCR came from a human donor with Susac syndrome. Sequencing used CD4+ T cells from PBMCs.

The CDR3 DNA reads as TGTGCCAGCAGCTTACCCTCGATGGGCTCCTACGAGCAGTACTTC. This encodes CASSLPSMGSYEQYF. The gene calls are TRBV7-2 and TRBJ2-7; D unresolved. Germline V gene sequence: CDR1 SGHTA, CDR2 FQGNSA. The CDR3 contains 15 residues. Trimming cost V 2 bases and J 0 bases, with 11 bases left between them.